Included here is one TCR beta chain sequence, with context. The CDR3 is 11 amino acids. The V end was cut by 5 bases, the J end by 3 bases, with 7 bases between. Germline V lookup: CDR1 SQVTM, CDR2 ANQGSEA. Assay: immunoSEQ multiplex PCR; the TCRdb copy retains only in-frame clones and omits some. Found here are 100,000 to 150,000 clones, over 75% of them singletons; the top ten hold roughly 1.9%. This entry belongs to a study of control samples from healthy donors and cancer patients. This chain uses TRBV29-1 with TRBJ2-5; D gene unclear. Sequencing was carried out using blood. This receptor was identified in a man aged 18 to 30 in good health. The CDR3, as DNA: TGCAGCGTTAACCCTAAAGAGACCCAGTACTTC. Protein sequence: CSVNPKETQYF.